This TCR beta chain emerged from a study of blood T cell repertoires in COVID-19. Study-level information: Researchers got acute and convalescent COVID-19 samples from the United States, Italy and Spain. Sources were T cells, B-cell-depleted T cells, or PBMCs; the material itself was cDNA or gDNA.

Germline V gene lookup returns CDR1 SNHLY and CDR2 FYNNEI. This CDR3 contains 15 residues. V shed 7 bases and J 7 bases; nucleotides not matched to a gene: 5. As handled by the study authors: Amplifying reference gene primers gave estimates of nucleated cell counts. The table came from immunoSEQ multiplex PCR; TCRdb's copy has only in-frame clones and leaves some out. V and J calls and clone size are given by that table; D and trimming were obtained from the DNA. The sample records 150,000 to 200,000 clones, around 80% being singletons. The TCR originated in a man aged 60 to 69 with acute or convalescent COVID-19. V is TRBV2 and J is TRBJ2-1, with 15 bases aligning to TRBD2. The sequencing sample was made of peripheral blood. The CDR3 sequence is CASNSGTSGRNEQFF. As DNA, the CDR3 is TGTGCCAGCAACTCGGGGACTAGCGGGAGGAATGAGCAGTTCTTC.